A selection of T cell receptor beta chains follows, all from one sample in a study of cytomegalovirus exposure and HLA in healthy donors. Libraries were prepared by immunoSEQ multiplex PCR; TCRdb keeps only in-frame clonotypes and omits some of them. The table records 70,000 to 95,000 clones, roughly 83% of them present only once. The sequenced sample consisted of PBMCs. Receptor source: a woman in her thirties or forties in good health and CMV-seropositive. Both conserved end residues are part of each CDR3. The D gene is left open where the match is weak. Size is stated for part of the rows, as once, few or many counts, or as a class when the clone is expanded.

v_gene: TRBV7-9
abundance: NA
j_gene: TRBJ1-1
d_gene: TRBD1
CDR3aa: CASSPLPGTAFNTEAFF
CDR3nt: TGTGCCAGCAGCCCCCTACCCGGGACAGCGTTCAACACTGAAGCTTTCTTT

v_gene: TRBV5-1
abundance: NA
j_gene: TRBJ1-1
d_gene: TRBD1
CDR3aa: CASSLRTGESTEAFF
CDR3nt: TGCGCCAGCAGCCTAAGGACAGGGGAAAGCACTGAAGCTTTCTTT

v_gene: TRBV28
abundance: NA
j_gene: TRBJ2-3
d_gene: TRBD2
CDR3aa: CASSSPGLAGGGTDTQYF
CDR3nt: TGTGCCAGCAGTTCACCGGGACTAGCGGGAGGGGGCACAGATACGCAGTATTTT

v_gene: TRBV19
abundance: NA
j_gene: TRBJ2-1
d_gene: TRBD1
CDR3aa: CASSMDRVDNEQFF
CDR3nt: TGTGCCAGTAGTATGGACAGGGTGGACAATGAGCAGTTCTTC

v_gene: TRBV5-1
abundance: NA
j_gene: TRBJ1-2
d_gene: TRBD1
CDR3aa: CASSTLTGVYGHTF
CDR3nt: TGCGCCAGCAGCACATTGACAGGGGTCTATGGCCACACCTTC

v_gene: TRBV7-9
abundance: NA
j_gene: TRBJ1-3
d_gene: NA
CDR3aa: CASSETDSGNTIYF
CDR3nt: TGTGCCAGCAGCGAAACAGACTCTGGAAACACCATATATTTT

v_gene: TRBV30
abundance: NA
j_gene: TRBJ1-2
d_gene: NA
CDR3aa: CAWSVRATHRVGYTF
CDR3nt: TGTGCCTGGAGTGTAAGGGCAACCCACAGGGTTGGCTACACCTTC

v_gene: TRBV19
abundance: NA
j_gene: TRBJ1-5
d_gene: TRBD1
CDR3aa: CASSGTGGGNQPQHF
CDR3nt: TGTGCCAGTAGCGGGACAGGGGGGGGCAATCAGCCCCAGCATTTT

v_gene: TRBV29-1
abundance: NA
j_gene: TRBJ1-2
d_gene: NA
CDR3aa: CSVSGLNYGYTF
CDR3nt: TGCAGCGTTTCTGGGCTAAACTATGGCTACACCTTC

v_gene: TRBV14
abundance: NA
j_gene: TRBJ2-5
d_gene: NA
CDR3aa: CASSRDFQETQYF
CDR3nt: TGTGCCAGCAGCCGGGACTTCCAAGAGACCCAGTACTTC

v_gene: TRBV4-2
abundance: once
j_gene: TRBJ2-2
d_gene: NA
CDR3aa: CASSHKGATGELFF
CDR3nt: TGTGCCAGCAGTCACAAAGGGGCTACTGGGGAGCTGTTTTTT

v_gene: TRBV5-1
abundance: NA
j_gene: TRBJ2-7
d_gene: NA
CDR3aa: CASSWGAGEVNEQYF
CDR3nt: TGCGCCAGCAGCTGGGGGGCGGGGGAGGTGAACGAGCAGTACTTC

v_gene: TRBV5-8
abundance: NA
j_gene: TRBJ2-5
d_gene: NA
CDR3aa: CASSLTGIQETQYF
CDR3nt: TGTGCCAGCAGCCTTACAGGGATCCAAGAGACCCAGTACTTC

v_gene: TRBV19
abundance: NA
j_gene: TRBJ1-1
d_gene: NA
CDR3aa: CASSTLQGATEAFF
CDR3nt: TGTGCCAGTAGTACCTTACAGGGAGCCACTGAAGCTTTCTTT

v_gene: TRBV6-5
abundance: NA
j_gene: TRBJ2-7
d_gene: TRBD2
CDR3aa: CASSSPAGVTYEQYF
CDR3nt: TGTGCCAGCAGTTCTCCAGCGGGAGTCACCTACGAGCAGTACTTC

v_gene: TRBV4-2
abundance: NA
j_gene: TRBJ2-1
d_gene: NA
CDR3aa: CASSLRSPDEQFF
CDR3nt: TGTGCCAGCAGCCTCAGGTCCCCCGATGAGCAGTTCTTC

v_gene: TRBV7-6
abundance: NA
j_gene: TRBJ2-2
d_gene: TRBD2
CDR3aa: CASSLRLAGNTGELFF
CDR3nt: TGTGCCAGCAGCTTACGGCTAGCGGGCAACACCGGGGAGCTGTTTTTT

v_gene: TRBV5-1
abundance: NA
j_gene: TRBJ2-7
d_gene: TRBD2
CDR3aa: CASSYSSGYEQYF
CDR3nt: TGCGCCAGCAGTTACTCTAGCGGGTACGAGCAGTACTTC

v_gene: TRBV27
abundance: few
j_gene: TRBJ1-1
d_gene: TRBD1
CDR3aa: CASSSPQGARDRTEAFF
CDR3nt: TGTGCCAGCAGTTCACCACAGGGGGCGCGGGATCGCACTGAAGCTTTCTTT

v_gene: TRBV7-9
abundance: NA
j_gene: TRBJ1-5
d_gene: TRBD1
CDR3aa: CASSLAGTGVQPQHF
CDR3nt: TGTGCCAGCAGCTTAGCGGGGACAGGGGTACAGCCCCAGCATTTT

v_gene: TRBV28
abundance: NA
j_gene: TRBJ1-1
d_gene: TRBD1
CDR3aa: CASPPRGRFSEAFF
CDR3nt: TGTGCCAGCCCCCCAAGGGGGCGTTTCTCTGAAGCTTTCTTT

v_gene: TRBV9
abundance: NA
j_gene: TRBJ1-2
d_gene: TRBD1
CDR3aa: CASSVLGQAWDGYTF
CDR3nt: TGTGCCAGCAGCGTTTTGGGACAGGCGTGGGATGGCTACACCTTC

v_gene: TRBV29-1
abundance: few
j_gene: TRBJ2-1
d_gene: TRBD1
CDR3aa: CSYRQGVHEQFF
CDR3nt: TGCAGCTACAGACAGGGAGTCCATGAGCAGTTCTTC

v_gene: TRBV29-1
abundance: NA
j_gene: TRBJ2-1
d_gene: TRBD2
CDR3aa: CSVVAGGYNEQFF
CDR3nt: TGCAGCGTTGTAGCGGGAGGGTACAATGAGCAGTTCTTC

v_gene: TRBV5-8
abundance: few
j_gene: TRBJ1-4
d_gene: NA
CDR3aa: CASSLVNSYATNEKLFF
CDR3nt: TGTGCCAGCAGCTTGGTGAACAGCTATGCAACTAATGAAAAACTGTTTTTT

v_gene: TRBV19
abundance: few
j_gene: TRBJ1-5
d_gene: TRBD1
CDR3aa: CATRDRGGNQPQHF
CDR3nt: TGTGCCACCAGGGACAGGGGAGGAAATCAGCCCCAGCATTTT

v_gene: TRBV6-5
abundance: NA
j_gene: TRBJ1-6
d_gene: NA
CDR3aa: CASSLRESSPLHF
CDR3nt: TGTGCCAGCAGTCTCCGGGAGAGTTCACCCCTCCACTTT

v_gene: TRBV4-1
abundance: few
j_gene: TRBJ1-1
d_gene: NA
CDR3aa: CASSTGFMNTEAFF
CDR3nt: TGCGCCAGCAGTACAGGGTTCATGAACACTGAAGCTTTCTTT

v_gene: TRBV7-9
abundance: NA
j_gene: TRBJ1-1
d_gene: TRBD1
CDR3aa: CASSNSGTGGADTEAFF
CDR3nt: TGTGCCAGCAGCAATTCCGGGACAGGGGGCGCGGACACTGAAGCTTTCTTT

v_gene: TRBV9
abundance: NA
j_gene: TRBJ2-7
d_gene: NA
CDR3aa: CASSVVEGSEQYF
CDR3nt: TGTGCCAGCAGCGTAGTTGAGGGAAGCGAGCAGTACTTC

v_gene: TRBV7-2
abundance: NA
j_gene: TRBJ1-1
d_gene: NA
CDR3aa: CASSLSLIMNTEAFF
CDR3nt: TGTGCCAGCAGCTTATCCCTAATAATGAACACTGAAGCTTTCTTT

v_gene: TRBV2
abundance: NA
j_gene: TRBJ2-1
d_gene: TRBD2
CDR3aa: CASHDLWTSGYNEQFF
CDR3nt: TGTGCCAGCCATGACCTCTGGACTAGCGGGTATAACGAGCAGTTCTTC

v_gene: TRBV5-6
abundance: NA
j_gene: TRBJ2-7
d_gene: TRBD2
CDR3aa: CASSLGRVKEYF
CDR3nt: TGTGCCAGCAGCCTGGGGAGGGTAAAGGAGTACTTC

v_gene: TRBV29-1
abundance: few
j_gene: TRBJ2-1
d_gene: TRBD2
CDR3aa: CSAWTSGRLDEQFF
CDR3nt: TGCAGCGCCTGGACTAGCGGGAGGTTAGATGAGCAGTTCTTC

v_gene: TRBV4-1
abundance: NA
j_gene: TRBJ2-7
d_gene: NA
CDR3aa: CASSQDTVAYEQYF
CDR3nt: TGCGCCAGCAGCCAAGATACGGTTGCCTACGAGCAGTACTTC

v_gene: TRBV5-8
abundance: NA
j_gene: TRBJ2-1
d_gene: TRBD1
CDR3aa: CASSLAVEGAGEQFF
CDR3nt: TGTGCCAGCAGCTTGGCCGTAGAGGGGGCCGGTGAGCAGTTCTTC

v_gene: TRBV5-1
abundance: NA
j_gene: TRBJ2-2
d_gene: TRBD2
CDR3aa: CASSSRLAGGPGELFF
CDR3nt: TGCGCCAGCAGCTCCAGACTAGCGGGAGGGCCCGGGGAGCTGTTTTTT

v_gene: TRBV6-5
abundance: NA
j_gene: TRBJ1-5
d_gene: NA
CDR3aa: CASRRGGINQPQHF
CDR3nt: TGTGCCAGCAGAAGGGGGGGGATAAATCAGCCCCAGCATTTT

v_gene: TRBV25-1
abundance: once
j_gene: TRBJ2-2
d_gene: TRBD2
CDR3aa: CASSVGEIAGEVTGELFF
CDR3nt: TGTGCCAGCAGTGTCGGGGAAATAGCGGGAGAGGTGACCGGGGAGCTGTTTTTT

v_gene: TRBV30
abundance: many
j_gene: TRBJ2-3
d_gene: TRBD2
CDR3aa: CASPLGGSTDTQYF
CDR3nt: TGTGCCTCCCCCTTGGGGGGGAGCACAGATACGCAGTATTTT

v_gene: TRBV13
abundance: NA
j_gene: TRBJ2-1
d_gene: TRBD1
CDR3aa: CASSSGTQGNNEQFF
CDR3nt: TGTGCCAGCAGCTCCGGGACACAGGGGAACAATGAGCAGTTCTTC

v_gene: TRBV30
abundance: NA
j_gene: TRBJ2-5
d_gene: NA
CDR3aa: CAWSVQNLETQYF
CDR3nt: TGTGCCTGGAGTGTACAAAATCTGGAGACCCAGTACTTC

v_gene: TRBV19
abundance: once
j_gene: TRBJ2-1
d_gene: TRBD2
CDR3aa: CASSMRLAGEAISYNEQFF
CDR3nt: TGTGCCAGTAGTATGAGACTAGCGGGAGAAGCCATCTCCTACAATGAGCAGTTCTTC

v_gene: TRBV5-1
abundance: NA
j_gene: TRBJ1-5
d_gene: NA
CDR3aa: CASSLEGLGNQPQHF
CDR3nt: TGCGCCAGCAGCTTGGAGGGGCTGGGCAATCAGCCCCAGCATTTT

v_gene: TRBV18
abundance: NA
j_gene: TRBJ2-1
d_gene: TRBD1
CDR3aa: CASSPARTGAYNEQFF
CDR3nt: TGTGCCAGCTCACCAGCGCGGACAGGGGCCTACAATGAGCAGTTCTTC

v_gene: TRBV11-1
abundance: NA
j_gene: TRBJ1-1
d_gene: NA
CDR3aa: CASSLWSGNTEAFF
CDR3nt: TGTGCCAGCAGCTTGTGGTCGGGGAACACTGAAGCTTTCTTT

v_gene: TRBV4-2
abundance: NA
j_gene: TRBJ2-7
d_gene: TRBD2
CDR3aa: CASSTSALAATYEQYF
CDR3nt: TGTGCCAGCAGCACCTCGGCCCTAGCGGCTACCTACGAGCAGTACTTC

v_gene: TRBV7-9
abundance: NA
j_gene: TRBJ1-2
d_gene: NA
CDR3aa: CASTEHDHRGYGYTF
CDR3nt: TGTGCCAGCACTGAGCACGACCATCGGGGCTATGGCTACACCTTC

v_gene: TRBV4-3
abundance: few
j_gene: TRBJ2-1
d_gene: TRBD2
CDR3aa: CASSQDAGTSGSSNEQFF
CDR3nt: TGCGCCAGCAGCCAAGATGCCGGGACTAGCGGGAGTAGCAATGAGCAGTTCTTC

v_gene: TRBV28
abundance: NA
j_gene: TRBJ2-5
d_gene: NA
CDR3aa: CASSLGVWETQYF
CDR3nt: TGTGCCAGCAGTTTAGGAGTTTGGGAGACCCAGTACTTC

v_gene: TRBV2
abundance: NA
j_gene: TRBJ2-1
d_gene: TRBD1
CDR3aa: CASGHLGQGDPEQFF
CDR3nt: TGTGCCAGCGGCCACCTGGGACAGGGTGATCCTGAGCAGTTCTTC